Detailed here is one T cell receptor beta chain. It lacks a known antigen. Per-base qualities were not stored, and no clone one base away is much larger. The CDR3 regions of human TCRbeta chains were subjected to immunosequencing. Under the source paper's analysis protocol: TCRs in the repertoires were matched against a reference library of SARS-CoV-2-specific TCRs that had been generated with the MIRA antigen-specificity platform. Breadth was defined as the fraction of unique TCRs that were SARS-CoV-2-associated, and depth was defined as the fraction of total T cells that were SARS-CoV-2-associated. Using the MIRA data, each spike-specific TCR was mapped to the spike region that the TCR reacts to and placed in a CD4 or CD8 class. Log10-transformed breadth and depth values were compared by one-way ANOVA with Sidak's multiple comparisons tests. Drawn from immuneACCESS, this table holds only the in-frame rearrangements with V and J called that TCRdb kept. Clones are partly lost; checked studies trace under half to an unresolved V gene and leave the rest unexplained. V and J calls and clone size follow that table, whereas D and trimming were derived from the DNA. This sample has over 100,000 clones in its table, and roughly 90% of those were observed once. The ten biggest clones cover approximately 2.6% of the sample.

Based on the germline V gene, the CDR1 and CDR2 sequences are SGHTA and FQGNSA. V is cut by 5 bases and J by 3 bases, and the space between the germline ends is 13 bases. From its cysteine to its phenylalanine, the CDR3 spans 14 amino acids. Of the read, only the CDR3 DNA is kept; its 42 bases are in frame from base 1. This entry comes from a study of T cell responses to AZD1222 COVID-19 vaccine listed by TCRdb under 2021. Background for the entire study: TCR sequencing covered 230 or so trial participants: some 210 given two doses of AZD1222 and 26 given two doses of MenACWY control vaccine. Trial participants were enrolled into age subgroups of 18-55, 56-69 and 70-plus years, which contained 148, 28 and 57 TCR-sequenced participants, respectively.

Study-level results and caveats: In the small 56-69-year group, the increase in depth fell short of significance, most likely because of low power. Because no samples from the day 14 peak response were available, repertoires could be characterized only after the peak T cell response. The whole spike protein was spanned by vaccine-associated CD4 TCRs, and dominant responses were seen in regions 160-218 and 743-854. Conclusions about previously exposed vaccinees are limited because only a handful of AZD1222 recipients were SARS-CoV-2 seropositive at baseline. Nearly half of unique spike-specific TCRs reportedly recognized epitopes outside regions mutated in the B.1.351 and B.1.1.7 variants. Participants were mostly white British and included more females than males, and it was suggested by the authors that clonal diversity may have been underestimated. A significant rise in spike-specific TCR breadth and depth was observed after two AZD1222 doses relative to day 0 and relative to MenACWY recipients.

The time point label corresponds to: about 28 days (+/-7) after the second vaccine dose. AZD1222 recipients given second doses at about 4 weeks or at about 12 weeks were pooled, since spike-specific TCR depth and breadth were not found to differ between the two schedules. Vaccinee samples were obtained from the UK trials COV001 and COV002, which included a single-blind randomized controlled phase 2/3 trial of AZD1222 (ChAdOx1 nCoV-19) in healthy adults. For TCRbeta chain sequencing, PBMC samples were collected from trial participants at day 0 and at day 28 after the second dose. The sample consisted of peripheral blood, taken 28 days after the second AZD1222 dose. This TCR came from an adult who received the AZD1222 COVID-19 vaccine. Here the chain combines TRBV7-2 and TRBJ1-1; TRBD1 is perhaps the D gene, given 5 matching bases. The CDR3 region has the sequence CASSPLGGDTEAFF. The nucleotide sequence is TGTGCCAGCAGCCCCCTGGGGGGGGACACTGAAGCTTTCTTT.